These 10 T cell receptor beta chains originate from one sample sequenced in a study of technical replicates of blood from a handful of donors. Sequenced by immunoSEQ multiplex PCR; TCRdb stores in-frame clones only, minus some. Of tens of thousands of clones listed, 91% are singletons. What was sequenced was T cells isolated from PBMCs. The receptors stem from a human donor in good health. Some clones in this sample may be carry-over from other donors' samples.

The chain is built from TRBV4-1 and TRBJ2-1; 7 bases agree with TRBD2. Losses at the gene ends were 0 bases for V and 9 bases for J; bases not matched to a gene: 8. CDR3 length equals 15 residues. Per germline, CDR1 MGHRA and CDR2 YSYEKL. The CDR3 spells CASSQDWREFSEQFF. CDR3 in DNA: TGCGCCAGCAGCCAAGACTGGCGGGAGTTCAGTGAGCAGTTCTTC.

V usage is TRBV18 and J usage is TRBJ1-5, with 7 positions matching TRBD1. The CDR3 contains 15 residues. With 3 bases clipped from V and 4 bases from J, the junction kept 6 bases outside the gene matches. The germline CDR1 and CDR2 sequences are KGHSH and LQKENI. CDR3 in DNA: TGTGCCAGCTCACCGGGACAGCTCTTAAATCAGCCCCAGCATTTT. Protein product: CASSPGQLLNQPQHF.

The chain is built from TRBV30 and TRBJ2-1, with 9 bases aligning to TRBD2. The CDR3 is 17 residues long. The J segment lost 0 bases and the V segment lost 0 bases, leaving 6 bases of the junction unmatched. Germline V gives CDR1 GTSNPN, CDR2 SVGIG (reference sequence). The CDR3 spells CAWSVSWTSASYNEQFF. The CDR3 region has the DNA TGTGCCTGGAGTGTAAGTTGGACTAGCGCCTCCTACAATGAGCAGTTCTTC.

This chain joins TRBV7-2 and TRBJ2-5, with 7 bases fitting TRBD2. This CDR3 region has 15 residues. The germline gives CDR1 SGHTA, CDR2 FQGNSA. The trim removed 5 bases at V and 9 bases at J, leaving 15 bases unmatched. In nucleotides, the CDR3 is TGTGCCAGCAGCACAGCCCGACTAGCCGGGCGGTCCCAGTACTTC. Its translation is CASSTARLAGRSQYF.

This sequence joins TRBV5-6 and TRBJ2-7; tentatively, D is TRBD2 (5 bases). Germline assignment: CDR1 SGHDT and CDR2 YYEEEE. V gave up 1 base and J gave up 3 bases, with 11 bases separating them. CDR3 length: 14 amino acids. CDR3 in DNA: TGTGCCAGCAGCTTGATTGTCGGGGTCTACGAGCAGTACTTC. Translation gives CASSLIVGVYEQYF. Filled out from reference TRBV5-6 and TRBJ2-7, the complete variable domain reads DAGVTQSPTHLIKTRGQQVTLRCSPKSGHDTVSWYQQALGQGPQFIFQYYEEEERQRGNFPDRFSGHQFPNYSSELNVNALLLGDSALYLCASSLIVGVYEQYFGPGTRLTVT.

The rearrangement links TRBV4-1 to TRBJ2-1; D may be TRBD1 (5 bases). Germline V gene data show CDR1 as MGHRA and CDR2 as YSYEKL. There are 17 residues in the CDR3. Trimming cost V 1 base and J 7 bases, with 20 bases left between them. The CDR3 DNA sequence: TGCGCCAGCAGCCAAGGGAAGGGGCACACTTTAGGTAATGAGCAGTTCTTC. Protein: CASSQGKGHTLGNEQFF.

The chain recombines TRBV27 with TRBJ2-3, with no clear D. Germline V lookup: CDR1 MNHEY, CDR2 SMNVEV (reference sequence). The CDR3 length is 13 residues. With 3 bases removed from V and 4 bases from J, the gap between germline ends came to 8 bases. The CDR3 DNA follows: TGTGCCAGCAGTTTTGGGCAGGCAGATACGCAGTATTTT. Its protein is CASSFGQADTQYF.

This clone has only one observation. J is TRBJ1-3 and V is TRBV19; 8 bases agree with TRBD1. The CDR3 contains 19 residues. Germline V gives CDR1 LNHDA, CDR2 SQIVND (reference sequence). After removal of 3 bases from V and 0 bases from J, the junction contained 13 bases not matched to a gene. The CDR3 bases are TGTGCCAGTAGTATGGAGGACAGGGACAATTCTTTCTCTGGAAACACCATATATTTT. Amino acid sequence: CASSMEDRDNSFSGNTIYF.

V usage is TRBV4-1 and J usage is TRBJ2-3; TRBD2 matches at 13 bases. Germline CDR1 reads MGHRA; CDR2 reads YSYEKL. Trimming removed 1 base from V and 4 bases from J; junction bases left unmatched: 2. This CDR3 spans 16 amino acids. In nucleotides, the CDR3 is TGCGCCAGCAGCCAAGTACTAGCGGGGGGGTCAGATACGCAGTATTTT. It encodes CASSQVLAGGSDTQYF.

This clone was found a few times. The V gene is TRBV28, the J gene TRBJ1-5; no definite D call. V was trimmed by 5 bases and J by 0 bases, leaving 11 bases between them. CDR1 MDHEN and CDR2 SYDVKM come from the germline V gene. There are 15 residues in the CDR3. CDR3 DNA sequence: TGTGCCAGCAGTCCAGGTGGCCGTAGCAATCAGCCCCAGCATTTT. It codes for CASSPGGRSNQPQHF. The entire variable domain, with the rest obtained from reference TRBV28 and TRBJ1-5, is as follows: DVKVTQSSRYLVKRTGEKVFLECVQDMDHENMFWYRQDPGLGLRLIYFSYDVKMKEKGDIPEGYSVSREKKERFSLILESASTNQTSMYLCASSPGGRSNQPQHFGDGTRLSIL.